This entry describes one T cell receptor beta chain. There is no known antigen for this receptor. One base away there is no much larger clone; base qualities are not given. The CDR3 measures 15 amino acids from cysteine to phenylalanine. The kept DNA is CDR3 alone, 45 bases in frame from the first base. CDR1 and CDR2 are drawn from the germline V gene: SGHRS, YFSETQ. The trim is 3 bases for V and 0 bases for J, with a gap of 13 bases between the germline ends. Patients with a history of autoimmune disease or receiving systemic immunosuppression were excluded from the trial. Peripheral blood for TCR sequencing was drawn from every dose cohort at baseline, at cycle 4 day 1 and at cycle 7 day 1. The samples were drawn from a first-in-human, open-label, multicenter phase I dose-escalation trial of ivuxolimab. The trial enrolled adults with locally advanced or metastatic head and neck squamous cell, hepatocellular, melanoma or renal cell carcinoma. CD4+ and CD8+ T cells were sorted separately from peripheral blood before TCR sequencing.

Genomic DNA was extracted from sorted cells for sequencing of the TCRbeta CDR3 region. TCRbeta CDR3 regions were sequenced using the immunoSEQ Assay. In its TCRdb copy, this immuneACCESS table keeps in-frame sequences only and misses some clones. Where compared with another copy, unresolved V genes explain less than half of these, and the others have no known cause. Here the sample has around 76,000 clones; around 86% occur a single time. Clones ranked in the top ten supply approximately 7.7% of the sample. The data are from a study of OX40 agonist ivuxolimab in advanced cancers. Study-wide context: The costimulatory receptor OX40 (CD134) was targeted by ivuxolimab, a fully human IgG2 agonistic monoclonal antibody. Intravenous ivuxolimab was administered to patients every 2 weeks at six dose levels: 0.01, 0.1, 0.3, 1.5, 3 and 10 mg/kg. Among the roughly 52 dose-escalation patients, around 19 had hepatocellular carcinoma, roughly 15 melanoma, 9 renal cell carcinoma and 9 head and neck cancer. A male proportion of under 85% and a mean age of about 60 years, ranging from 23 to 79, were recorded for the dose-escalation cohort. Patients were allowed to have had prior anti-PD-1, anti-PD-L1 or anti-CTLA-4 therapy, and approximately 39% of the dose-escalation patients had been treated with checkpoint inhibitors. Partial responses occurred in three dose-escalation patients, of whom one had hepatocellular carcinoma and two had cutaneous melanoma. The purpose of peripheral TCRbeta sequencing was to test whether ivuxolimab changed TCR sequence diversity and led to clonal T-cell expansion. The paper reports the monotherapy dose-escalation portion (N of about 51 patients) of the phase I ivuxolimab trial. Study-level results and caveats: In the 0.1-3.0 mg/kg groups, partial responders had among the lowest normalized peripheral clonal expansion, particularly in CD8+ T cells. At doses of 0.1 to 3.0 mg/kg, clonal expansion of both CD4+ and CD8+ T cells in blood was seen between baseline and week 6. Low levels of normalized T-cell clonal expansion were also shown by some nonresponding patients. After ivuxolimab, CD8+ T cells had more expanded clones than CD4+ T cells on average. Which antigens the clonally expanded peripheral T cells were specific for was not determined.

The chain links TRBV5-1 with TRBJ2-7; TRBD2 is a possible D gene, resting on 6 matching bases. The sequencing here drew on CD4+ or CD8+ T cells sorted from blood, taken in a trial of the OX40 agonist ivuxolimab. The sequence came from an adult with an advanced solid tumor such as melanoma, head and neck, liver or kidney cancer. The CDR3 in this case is CASSSGTASSYEQYF. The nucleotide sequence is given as TGCGCCAGCAGCTCCGGGACTGCCAGCTCCTACGAGCAGTACTTC.